These 9 T cell receptor beta chains share one sample of origin, sequenced in a study of cytomegalovirus exposure and HLA in healthy donors. With 60 Vbeta and 13 Jbeta primers, the PCR was carried out. The assay was immunoSEQ multiplex PCR, and TCRdb's table has in-frame clones only and misses some. The top ten hold around 4.7% of the sample, which has 150,000 to 200,000 clones, roughly 81% seen once. Material for sequencing was PBMCs. These receptors came from a woman in her late teens or twenties in good health and CMV-seropositive.

The chain has TRBV11-3 and TRBJ2-2; D perhaps matches TRBD1 (6 bases). This CDR3 comprises 15 residues. V lost 5 bases to trimming and J lost 4 bases, with 14 bases between them. The germline CDR1 and CDR2 sequences are SGHNT and YENEEA. CDR3 region: CASSTGQWATGELFF. CDR3 in DNA: TGTGCCAGCAGCACAGGACAGTGGGCCACCGGGGAGCTGTTTTTT.

The V and J genes are TRBV19 and TRBJ2-3, with 8 bases that match TRBD2. V lost 5 bases, J lost 2 bases, and 6 bases stayed unmatched. The CDR3 length is 15 residues. Germline assignment: CDR1 LNHDA and CDR2 SQIVND (reference sequence). In nucleotides, the CDR3 is TGTGCCAGTAGTCCGGCGGGGGGATTCACAGATACGCAGTATTTT. It yields the protein CASSPAGGFTDTQYF.

Remarks on this clone: The junction and the germline gene differ at one end; a read error may be behind it. J is TRBJ2-5 and V is TRBV11-2; 7 nucleotides agree with TRBD1. The CDR3 length is 15 residues. The germline CDR1 and CDR2 sequences are SGHAT and FQNNGV. The CDR3 loop reads CASTLATGTEETQYF. CDR3 coding DNA: TGTGCCAGCACCTTAGCGACCGGGACAGAAGAGACCCAGTACTTC.

V gene TRBV7-2 combines with J gene TRBJ2-3, with TRBD1 matching over 7 bases. CDR1 and CDR2 (germline): SGHTA, FQGNSA. V trimming: 5 bases; J trimming: 1 base; junction bases outside the gene matches: 15. The CDR3 runs to 18 residues. The CDR3 region is CASSPKSPTGRGTDTQYF. CDR3 in DNA: TGTGCCAGCAGCCCAAAGTCGCCGACAGGGAGAGGCACAGATACGCAGTATTTT.

CDR3 bases: TGTGCCAGCAGCTTCAGGGGAGACCTCACCAATGAGCAGTTCTTC. As protein: CASSFRGDLTNEQFF. The genes are TRBV5-6 and TRBJ2-1; D might be TRBD1 (6 bases). V was cut by 2 bases and J by 6 bases, with 15 bases left in between. Germline V lookup: CDR1 SGHDT, CDR2 YYEEEE. The CDR3 extends over 15 amino acids. Combining the CDR3 with reference TRBV5-6 and TRBJ2-1 gives the whole variable domain DAGVTQSPTHLIKTRGQQVTLRCSPKSGHDTVSWYQQALGQGPQFIFQYYEEEERQRGNFPDRFSGHQFPNYSSELNVNALLLGDSALYLCASSFRGDLTNEQFFGPGTRLTVL.

V gene TRBV6-6 combines with J gene TRBJ1-2, with TRBD1 as a possible D gene (6 bases). Germline-derived CDR1 and CDR2 are MNHNY and SVGAGI (reference sequence). Between the trimmed V and J ends, which lost 2 bases and 3 bases, there was a span of 10 bases. The CDR3 totals 14 residues. The CDR3 sequence is CASSYGGGDYGYTF. CDR3 nucleotides: TGTGCCAGCAGTTACGGGGGGGGCGACTATGGCTACACCTTC.

V gene TRBV19 combines with J gene TRBJ1-2; the D gene is possibly TRBD1 (6 bases). V shed 4 bases and J shed 5 bases, with 17 bases lying between them. CDR3 length equals 15 residues. The germline gives CDR1 LNHDA, CDR2 SQIVND (reference sequence). The CDR3 spells CASSTSDSPEYGYTF. DNA for the CDR3: TGTGCCAGTAGTACCTCGGACAGCCCCGAGTATGGCTACACCTTC.

This clone was counted at least ten times. The V and J genes are TRBV7-9 and TRBJ1-1, with D possibly being TRBD1 (5 bases). The CDR3 contains 14 residues. Germline values: CDR1 SEHNR, CDR2 FQNEAQ (reference sequence). V gave up 1 base and J gave up 6 bases, with 12 bases separating them. CDR3 sequence: CASSLGQGSSEAFF. The CDR3 region has the DNA TGTGCCAGCAGCTTAGGTCAGGGATCATCTGAAGCTTTCTTT.

The genes are TRBV11-2 and TRBJ2-1; the match to TRBD2 covers 11 bases. With V trimmed by 6 bases and J by 7 bases, 8 bases remained unmatched. The CDR3 extends over 15 amino acids. CDR1 is SGHAT and CDR2 is FQNNGV in the germline V gene. The CDR3 here is CASSHSGGAQNEQFF. The CDR3 nucleotides read TGTGCCAGCAGTCATAGCGGGGGGGCACAAAATGAGCAGTTCTTC.